Following are 18 T cell receptor beta chains from one sample sequenced in a study of a mutant IDH1 vaccine in newly diagnosed glioma. The time point is: week 35, safety follow-up. Doses consisted of 300 ug of mutant IDH1 20-mer peptide each, paired with topical imiquimod. The method was immunoSEQ multiplex PCR; TCRdb's version includes in-frame clones alone and lacks a portion of them. Here the sample spans some 66,000 clones, around 84% being singletons. For these receptors, no antigen is known. This material consisted of PBMCs, taken from a glioma patient whose treatment included an IDH1 peptide vaccine. The receptors were sampled from a young man with glioma.

The J gene is TRBJ2-4, the V gene TRBV15; TRBD2 matches 7 bases. J was trimmed by 1 base and V by 0 bases; bases with no gene match: 6. The CDR3 length is 17 residues. Looked up from germline, CDR1 is LNHNV and CDR2 is YYDKDF (reference sequence). The CDR3 nucleotides read TGTGCCACCAGCAGAGATGGGAGGGGAGGGGCCAAAAACATTCAGTACTTC. This codes for CATSRDGRGGAKNIQYF.

The V gene is TRBV4-1, the J gene TRBJ1-1; the D gene is possibly TRBD1 (6 bases). The CDR3 spans 14 residues. V lost 2 bases, J lost 4 bases, and 11 bases lay in between. Germline assignment: CDR1 MGHRA and CDR2 YSYEKL. CDR3 region: CASSQPTQGTEAFF. The CDR3 DNA follows: TGCGCCAGCAGCCAACCGACACAGGGCACTGAAGCTTTCTTT.

The table lists this clone with a few counts. The gene calls are TRBV5-1 and TRBJ1-1, with TRBD1 matching over 9 bases. The germline gives CDR1 SGHRS, CDR2 YFSETQ. CDR3 length equals 18 residues. V was clipped by 3 bases and J by 3 bases; unmatched bases: 15. CDR3 coding DNA: TGCGCCAGCAGCTGGGCCGGACAGGGGATACATCGGTACACTGAAGCTTTCTTT. This encodes CASSWAGQGIHRYTEAFF.

The chain links TRBV6-1 to TRBJ1-5; 7 nucleotides agree with TRBD1. Germline lookup yields CDR1 MNHNS and CDR2 SASEGT. This CDR3 is built from 14 residues. J was trimmed by 7 bases and V by 6 bases; bases with no gene match: 9. The CDR3 loop reads CASRGLDRRQPQHF. As DNA, the CDR3 is TGTGCCAGCAGGGGGTTGGACAGGAGGCAGCCCCAGCATTTT.

This clone ranks as medium-sized (0.01 to 0.1%). The chain combines TRBV7-8 with TRBJ2-7; possible D gene TRBD2, 7 bases. Germline CDR1 and CDR2: SGHVS and FQNEAQ. Between the trimmed V and J ends, which lost 5 bases and 6 bases, there was a span of 23 bases. This CDR3 is 16 amino acids long. The CDR3 loop is CASSGFMGGAQGEQYF. The CDR3 nucleotides read TGTGCCAGCAGCGGATTTATGGGGGGGGCCCAGGGCGAGCAGTACTTC.

This chain connects TRBV11-2 to TRBJ1-2, with 7 bases identical to TRBD1. V lost 5 bases, J lost 10 bases, and 7 bases stayed unmatched. Germline V gives CDR1 SGHAT, CDR2 FQNNGV. The CDR3 sequence is 12 residues long. CDR3 DNA sequence: TGTGCCAGCAGCCCCGACAGGGTTCTCTACACCTTC. Residues: CASSPDRVLYTF.

Only a few counts were recorded for this clone. J is TRBJ1-5 and V is TRBV11-2, with 8 bases lining up with TRBD1. Germline-derived CDR1 and CDR2 are SGHAT and FQNNGV. This CDR3 has 15 residues. Trimming took 5 bases from V and 2 from J; bases not matched to a gene: 5. The CDR3 sequence is CASSLDRGGNQPQHF. CDR3 DNA: TGTGCCAGCAGCCTCGACAGGGGAGGCAATCAGCCCCAGCATTTT.

CDR3: CATVGGGRTEAFF. For the CDR3, the DNA is TGTGCCACGGTCGGGGGAGGGAGGACTGAAGCTTTCTTT. The gene calls are TRBV2 and TRBJ1-1, with D possibly being TRBD1 (5 bases). CDR3 length: 13 residues. The V end lost 10 bases, the J end lost 5 bases, and 17 bases lay between the germline ends. Germline V gives CDR1 SNHLY, CDR2 FYNNEI.

This sequence joins TRBV10-2 and TRBJ1-4; the match to TRBD1 covers 9 bases. This CDR3 contains 16 residues. V was clipped by 8 bases and J by 0 bases; unmatched bases: 7. Germline V CDR1 and CDR2: WSHSY, SAAADI. CDR3 in amino acids: CASRDRERATNEKLFF. DNA for the CDR3: TGCGCCAGCCGGGACAGGGAGAGAGCAACTAATGAAAAACTGTTTTTT.

The chain uses TRBV7-6 and TRBJ1-3; tentative D call: TRBD1 (6 bases). This CDR3 has 16 residues. Germline V gives CDR1 SGHVS, CDR2 FNYEAQ. The V end was cut by 1 base, the J end by 1 base, with 11 bases between. CDR3 loop: CASSLEKGVSGNTIYF. The CDR3 nucleotides are TGTGCCAGCAGCTTAGAAAAGGGGGTATCTGGAAACACCATATATTTT.

This chain connects TRBV29-1 to TRBJ2-7; no firm D call. The CDR3 totals 13 residues. Germline lookup yields CDR1 SQVTM and CDR2 ANQGSEA. Trimming shortened V by 2 bases and J by 2 bases, and 10 bases separated the two germline ends. Written as DNA, the CDR3 is TGCAGCGTTGAACGCCTACTCGCCTACGAGCAGTACTTC. This translates into CSVERLLAYEQYF.

The chain couples TRBV11-2 to TRBJ1-2; D is perhaps TRBD1 (5 bases). Trimming pared 6 bases from V and 8 bases from J, leaving 10 bases between. Germline V gene data show CDR1 as SGHAT and CDR2 as FQNNGV. The CDR3 is 11 amino acids. The CDR3 loop reads CASRNEGGYTF. CDR3 DNA sequence: TGTGCCAGCAGAAACGAGGGGGGCTACACCTTC.

The rearrangement links TRBV6-1 to TRBJ1-1; the D is unclear. Germline values: CDR1 MNHNS, CDR2 SASEGT. This CDR3 is built from 11 residues. Trimming removed 8 bases from V and 11 bases from J, with 15 bases in between. CDR3 residues: CASHLGMGAFF. In nucleotides, the CDR3 is TGTGCCAGCCATCTGGGTATGGGTGCTTTCTTT.

The chain carries TRBV6-6 and TRBJ1-6; no firm D call. The CDR3 sequence is 14 residues long. Looked up from germline, CDR1 is MNHNY and CDR2 is SVGAGI (reference sequence). The V and J ends lost 0 bases and 7 bases respectively, with 7 bases between them. As DNA, the CDR3 is TGTGCCAGCAGTTACTCAGGGTACAATTCACCCCTCCACTTT. Translating gives CASSYSGYNSPLHF.

This clone was recorded only once. The rearrangement uses TRBV5-4 and TRBJ1-6; TRBD1 matches at 7 bases. Per germline, CDR1 SGHNT and CDR2 YYREEE (reference sequence). The CDR3 extends over 15 amino acids. The V segment lost 4 bases and the J segment 7 bases; nucleotides outside the gene matches: 8. The CDR3 region has the DNA TGTGCCAGCAGCCGAAAGGGACAGTTAAATTCACCCCTCCACTTT. This encodes CASSRKGQLNSPLHF.

The chain couples TRBV4-1 to TRBJ1-4; no definite D call. CDR3 length equals 12 residues. Per germline, CDR1 MGHRA and CDR2 YSYEKL. V dropped 2 bases and J dropped 8 bases, with 6 bases sitting between them. The CDR3 nucleotides are TGCGCCAGCAGCCAACCGGGGGAAAAACTGTTTTTT. This translates into CASSQPGEKLFF.

This clone was seen just once. This sequence joins TRBV19 and TRBJ2-3; D is uncertain. The CDR3 loop spans 13 amino acids. The germline gives CDR1 LNHDA, CDR2 SQIVND (reference sequence). V was clipped by 4 bases and J by 6 bases, with 11 bases between them. The CDR3 bases are TGTGCCAGTAGTAACGCAGGCGCGGATACGCAGTATTTT. Translation gives CASSNAGADTQYF.

J is TRBJ2-7 and V is TRBV11-3; D may be TRBD1 (5 bases). The CDR3 is 13 amino acids. The germline V gene has CDR1 SGHNT and CDR2 YENEEA. Trimming stripped 4 bases from V and 2 bases from J, with 9 bases between. The CDR3 region is CASSSTDTYEQYF. CDR3 DNA: TGTGCCAGCAGCTCGACAGATACCTACGAGCAGTACTTC.